The rows below give T cell receptor beta chains drawn from one sample of a study of T-cell reconstitution after alpha-beta-depleted transplantation in children. TCRdb ran MiXCR on the PCR reads and lists one entry per CDR3 protein. The sample holds some 150,000 distinct CDR3 sequences, around 8.5% seen once. This material consisted of PBMCs, mostly from graft donor cells, taken 180 days after TCRalphabeta/CD19-depleted stem cell transplant. The receptors stem from a female patient aged 2-15 years who had a stem cell transplant for congenital amegakaryocytic thrombocytopenia, so the T cells may come from the graft donor. Each CDR3 is given with its conserved first and last residue. A D gene is named only where the DNA matches it firmly. The listing skips clone size in some rows; elsewhere it reads once, few, many or a size class.

v_gene: TRBV7-6; j_gene: TRBJ2-1; len: 11; abundance: medium-sized; d_gene: NA; CDR3nt: TGTGCCAGCAGCTCCCTCAGTGAGCAGTTCTTC; CDR3aa: CASSSLSEQFF
v_gene: TRBV28; j_gene: TRBJ2-5; len: 13; abundance: few; d_gene: TRBD2; CDR3nt: TGTGCCAGCAGTCCGCCGGGGAGGGGGACCCAGTACTTC; CDR3aa: CASSPPGRGTQYF
v_gene: TRBV6-1; j_gene: TRBJ2-1; len: 14; abundance: many; d_gene: TRBD2; CDR3nt: TGTGCCAGCAGTCGACTAGCGGGGCTCAATGAGCAGTTCTTC; CDR3aa: CASSRLAGLNEQFF
v_gene: TRBV20-1; j_gene: TRBJ2-3; len: 16; abundance: many; d_gene: TRBD1; CDR3nt: TGCAGTGCTAGAGAAACCGGGACAGAGGTACCAGATACGCAGTATTTT; CDR3aa: CSARETGTEVPDTQYF
v_gene: TRBV5-6; j_gene: TRBJ1-5; len: 14; abundance: many; d_gene: NA; CDR3nt: TGTGCCAGCAGTAGATCGGGGTTCAATCAGCCCCAGCATTTT; CDR3aa: CASSRSGFNQPQHF
v_gene: TRBV20-1; j_gene: TRBJ2-5; len: 17; abundance: few; d_gene: TRBD1; CDR3nt: TGCAGTGCTAGAGATATGGACTGGCGCAGGGGGAAAGAGACCCAGTACTTC; CDR3aa: CSARDMDWRRGKETQYF
v_gene: TRBV5-1; j_gene: TRBJ2-7; len: 16; abundance: many; d_gene: TRBD1; CDR3nt: TGCGCCAGCAGCGGGTCCGGAAGGGACAGCTCCTACGAGCAGTACTTC; CDR3aa: CASSGSGRDSSYEQYF
v_gene: TRBV5-1; j_gene: TRBJ2-7; len: 13; abundance: many; d_gene: TRBD1; CDR3nt: TGCGCCAGCAGCGCGGACAGGGTGGGGGAGCAGTACTTC; CDR3aa: CASSADRVGEQYF
v_gene: TRBV28; j_gene: TRBJ1-1; len: 14; abundance: many; d_gene: TRBD1; CDR3nt: TGTGCCAGCAGTTTGGACAGGGCGAACACTGAAGCTTTCTTT; CDR3aa: CASSLDRANTEAFF
v_gene: TRBV27; j_gene: TRBJ1-2; len: 14; abundance: NA; d_gene: NA; CDR3nt: TGTGCCAGCAGTTCCCCGTTACGGGCTGGGGGCTACACCTTC; CDR3aa: CASSSPLRAGGYTF
v_gene: TRBV10-3; j_gene: TRBJ1-2; len: 14; abundance: NA; d_gene: TRBD1; CDR3nt: TGTGCCATCAGACCCGGACAGGGGAACTATGGCTACACCTTC; CDR3aa: CAIRPGQGNYGYTF
v_gene: TRBV3-1; j_gene: TRBJ1-5; len: 17; abundance: many; d_gene: TRBD1; CDR3nt: TGTGCCAGCAGCCAAGGGAAGGGACAGATTCCCTCGGGGCCCCAGCATTTT; CDR3aa: CASSQGKGQIPSGPQHF
v_gene: TRBV20-1; j_gene: TRBJ2-5; len: 14; abundance: many; d_gene: NA; CDR3nt: TGCAGTGCGCAGAAATTCTGGCAGAAAGAGACCCAGTACTTC; CDR3aa: CSAQKFWQKETQYF